This passage covers 22 T cell receptor beta chains from one sample sequenced in a study of cytomegalovirus exposure and HLA in healthy donors. Profiled with immunoSEQ multiplex PCR; TCRdb holds only in-frame clones, not every one. The table lists 68,000 or so clones, about 90% of them singletons, with around 3% in the top ten. Sequenced: PBMCs. These receptors were obtained from a man aged 18 to 35 in good health and CMV-seronegative.

CDR3 sequence: CASSVQDYHQFF. DNA of the CDR3: TGTGCCAGCAGCGTACAAGACTACCACCAGTTCTTC. V usage is TRBV9 and J usage is TRBJ2-1, with a possible D match to TRBD2 (5 bases). From germline, CDR1 is SGDLS and CDR2 YYNGEE. The V and J ends lost 1 base and 13 bases respectively, with 12 bases between them. The CDR3 has 12 amino acids.

CDR3 DNA sequence: TGCGCCAGCAGCTCGACAGCAACTAATGAAAAACTGTTTTTT. It yields the protein CASSSTATNEKLFF. The chain is built from TRBV5-1 and TRBJ1-4; D perhaps matches TRBD1 (5 bases). Looked up from germline, CDR1 is SGHRS and CDR2 is YFSETQ. The CDR3 is 14 residues long. Trimming took 3 bases from V and 0 from J, leaving 6 bases between them.

The V and J genes are TRBV28 and TRBJ1-4; tentative D call: TRBD1 (6 bases). From germline, CDR1 is MDHEN and CDR2 SYDVKM. Trimming removed 5 bases from V and 3 bases from J, with 19 bases in between. There are 17 residues in the CDR3. CDR3 DNA sequence: TGTGCCAGCAGTCTCGGGGACATTCATCTTGCTAATGAAAAACTGTTTTTT. It encodes CASSLGDIHLANEKLFF.

V gene TRBV19 combines with J gene TRBJ2-1; 9 nucleotides align to TRBD2. Germline V CDR1 and CDR2: LNHDA, SQIVND (reference sequence). The CDR3 is made up of 17 amino acids. V was clipped by 5 bases and J by 0 bases; unmatched bases: 8. In nucleotides, the CDR3 is TGTGCCAGTAGTCCCCGCGGTAGCGGGAGCTCCTACAATGAGCAGTTCTTC. It codes for CASSPRGSGSSYNEQFF.

The chain recombines TRBV6-5 with TRBJ1-1; TRBD1 might be the D (5 bases). Germline V gene data show CDR1 as MNHEY and CDR2 as SVGAGI. The CDR3 covers 13 residues. The V gene lost 5 bases and the J gene lost 10 bases, with 17 bases spanning the gap. The CDR3 region has the DNA TGTGCCAGCAGTCTGGGGAGTCGGGACTCAGCTTTCTTT. Amino acids: CASSLGSRDSAFF.

This clone showed up just once. This chain uses TRBV19 with TRBJ1-2; 7 nucleotides agree with TRBD1. Germline CDR1 LNHDA, CDR2 SQIVND (reference sequence). The length of the CDR3 is 11 residues. Losses at the gene ends were 9 bases for V and 4 bases for J; bases not matched to a gene: 2. The CDR3 nucleotides are TGTGCCAGCGGGACAGTCTATGGCTACACCTTC. It specifies CASGTVYGYTF.

The V gene is TRBV27, the J gene TRBJ2-1; D may be TRBD2 (6 bases). The ends were cut back, 2 bases at V and 8 bases at J, with 10 bases in the middle. The germline CDR1 and CDR2 sequences are MNHEY and SMNVEV (reference sequence). The length of the CDR3 is 13 residues. DNA for the CDR3: TGTGCCAGCAGTTTAGGGCTAGCGTATGAGCAGTTCTTC. Its translation: CASSLGLAYEQFF.

This clone was seen once. This sequence joins TRBV5-1 and TRBJ2-7, with a weak D call TRBD2 (6 bases). V dropped 0 bases and J dropped 1 base, with 14 bases sitting between them. Per germline, CDR1 SGHRS and CDR2 YFSETQ. The CDR3 has 16 amino acids. The CDR3 region has the DNA TGCGCCAGCAGCTTGGTCTCGGGAGAAGGTTCCTACGAGCAGTACTTC. This encodes CASSLVSGEGSYEQYF.

With respect to this clone: The junction does not match germline at one end; this may be a read error. V usage is TRBV7-7 and J usage is TRBJ2-7, with 9 bases fitting TRBD1. CDR3 length: 14 residues. Germline CDR1 and CDR2: SSHAT and FNYEAQ (reference sequence). CDR3 sequence: CASSFRDRAHEQYF. CDR3 sequence (DNA): TGTGCTAGCAGCTTCCGGGACAGGGCCCACGAGCAGTACTTC.

J is TRBJ1-2 and V is TRBV18; 7 nucleotides line up with TRBD1. The junction had 9 bases not matched to a gene; V was cut back by 4 bases and J by 4 bases. The CDR3 spans 15 residues. Germline lookup yields CDR1 KGHSH and CDR2 LQKENI. In DNA form, the CDR3 reads TGTGCCAGCTCACGGCCCGGACAGGTTTTCTATGGCTACACCTTC. Amino acid sequence: CASSRPGQVFYGYTF.

The chain carries TRBV7-9 and TRBJ2-2; D is perhaps TRBD2 (6 bases). V lost 8 bases and J lost 8, with 6 bases in between. Germline CDR1 is SEHNR and CDR2 is FQNEAQ (reference sequence). The CDR3 is 10 amino acids. CDR3: CASREGELFF. CDR3 nucleotide sequence: TGTGCCAGCCGGGAGGGGGAGCTGTTTTTT.

The chain combines TRBV5-4 with TRBJ1-1, with D unclear. The CDR3 extends over 14 amino acids. Trimming shortened V by 0 bases and J by 0 bases, and 6 bases separated the two germline ends. Germline lookup yields CDR1 SGHNT and CDR2 YYREEE (reference sequence). The CDR3 loop is CASSLDFMNTEAFF. The DNA of the CDR3 is TGTGCCAGCAGCTTGGACTTTATGAACACTGAAGCTTTCTTT.

DNA for the CDR3: TGCGCCAGCACCTTCGAAGGGGGCGCAGATACGCAGTATTTT. Its protein is CASTFEGGADTQYF. The chain recombines TRBV5-1 with TRBJ2-3; TRBD1 matches 7 bases. This CDR3 contains 14 residues. V lost 6 bases, J lost 4 bases, and 8 bases stayed unmatched. Per germline, CDR1 SGHRS and CDR2 YFSETQ.

The J gene is TRBJ2-2, the V gene TRBV6-4, with a tentative D call TRBD1 (6 bases). The ends were cut back, 3 bases at V and 4 bases at J, with 9 bases in the middle. CDR1 is MRHNA, CDR2 SNTAGT, per germline. The CDR3 length is 14 residues. The CDR3 sequence: CASSETGSTGELFF. CDR3 DNA sequence: TGTGCCAGCAGTGAAACAGGGAGCACCGGGGAGCTGTTTTTT.

This clone was recorded once. The rearrangement joins TRBV19 to TRBJ2-7; 9 bases align to TRBD1. The CDR3 covers 15 residues. Germline V gene lookup returns CDR1 LNHDA and CDR2 SQIVND (reference sequence). With V trimmed by 6 bases and J by 5 bases, 11 bases remained unmatched. The CDR3 sequence is CASSRQGVLWDEQYF. DNA for the CDR3: TGTGCCAGTAGCCGACAGGGGGTCCTCTGGGACGAGCAGTACTTC.

This clone was observed a handful of times. The chain joins TRBV7-6 to TRBJ2-1, with D hard to call. Germline CDR1 and CDR2: SGHVS and FNYEAQ. The CDR3 totals 12 residues. V was clipped by 2 bases and J by 7 bases, with 6 bases between them. CDR3 in amino acids: CASSLTWNEQFF. The CDR3 bases are TGTGCCAGCAGCTTAACATGGAATGAGCAGTTCTTC.

The chain uses TRBV29-1 and TRBJ2-2; D not certain. Per germline, CDR1 SQVTM and CDR2 ANQGSEA. With 2 bases removed from V and 7 bases from J, the gap between germline ends came to 5 bases. The CDR3 has 11 residues. The CDR3 region is CSVEYVGELFF. The CDR3 bases are TGCAGCGTTGAATATGTCGGGGAGCTGTTTTTT.

This clone was observed once. The chain is built from TRBV7-3 and TRBJ2-6; weak D call: TRBD2 (5 bases). CDR1 SGHTA and CDR2 FQGTGA come from the germline V gene. V was trimmed by 1 base and J by 2 bases, leaving 12 bases between them. The CDR3 sequence is 17 residues long. In nucleotides, the CDR3 is TGTGCCAGCAGCTTAATGTCCGGGGTGGCTGGGGCCAACGTCCTGACTTTC. Translating it yields CASSLMSGVAGANVLTF.

The chain joins TRBV7-3 to TRBJ2-1, with D uncertain. The CDR3 consists of 15 residues. V was shortened by 1 base and J by 0 bases, with 7 bases between the two germline ends. Germline V gene data show CDR1 as SGHTA and CDR2 as FQGTGA. In DNA form, the CDR3 reads TGTGCCAGCAGCTTAATGGCTAGCTCCTACAATGAGCAGTTCTTC. Translation gives CASSLMASSYNEQFF.

The V and J genes are TRBV19 and TRBJ2-3; no definite D call. V was cut by 10 bases and J by 4 bases, with 24 bases left in between. The germline CDR1 and CDR2 sequences are LNHDA and SQIVND (reference sequence). This CDR3 has 16 amino acids. The CDR3 sequence is CATSPKVSYGSDTQYF. CDR3 nucleotides: TGTGCCACATCTCCCAAGGTGTCTTACGGGTCAGATACGCAGTATTTT.

The sample holds a few counts of this clone. The rearrangement uses TRBV5-1 and TRBJ2-1, with 8 bases that match TRBD2. Germline assignment: CDR1 SGHRS and CDR2 YFSETQ. After removal of 3 bases from V and 8 bases from J, the junction contained 13 bases not matched to a gene. The CDR3 extends over 16 amino acids. The CDR3 region is CASSSPNMGLVDEQFF. The CDR3 region has the DNA TGCGCCAGCAGCTCGCCTAATATGGGACTAGTTGATGAGCAGTTCTTC.

This sequence joins TRBV4-3 and TRBJ2-6; 7 nucleotides agree with TRBD1. The CDR3 covers 19 residues. V was clipped by 2 bases and J by 0 bases; unmatched bases: 10. From germline, CDR1 is LGHNA and CDR2 YSLEER. The CDR3 loop is CASSQSDRLTYSGANVLTF. For the CDR3, the DNA is TGCGCCAGCAGCCAATCGGACAGGCTGACCTACTCTGGGGCCAACGTCCTGACTTTC.